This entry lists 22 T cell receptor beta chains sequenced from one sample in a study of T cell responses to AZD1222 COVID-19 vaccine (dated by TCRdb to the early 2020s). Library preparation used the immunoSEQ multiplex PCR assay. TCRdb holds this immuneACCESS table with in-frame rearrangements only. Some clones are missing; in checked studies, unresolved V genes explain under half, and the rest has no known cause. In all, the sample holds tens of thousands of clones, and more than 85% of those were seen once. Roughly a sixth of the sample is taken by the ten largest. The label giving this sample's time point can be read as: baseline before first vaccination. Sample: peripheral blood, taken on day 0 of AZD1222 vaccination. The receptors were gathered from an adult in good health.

CDR3 residues: CASTAGWSTEAFF. CDR3 coding DNA: TGTGCCAGCACGGCAGGTTGGAGCACTGAAGCTTTCTTT. The gene calls are TRBV27 and TRBJ1-1; D gene uncertain. The CDR3 runs 13 residues. Per germline, CDR1 MNHEY and CDR2 SMNVEV (reference sequence). Trimming removed 7 bases at V and 4 bases at J, with 13 bases between.

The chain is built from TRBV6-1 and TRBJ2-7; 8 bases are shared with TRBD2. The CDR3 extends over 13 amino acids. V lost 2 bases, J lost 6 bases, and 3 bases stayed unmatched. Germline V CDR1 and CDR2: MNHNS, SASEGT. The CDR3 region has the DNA TGTGCCAGCAGTGAAACGGGAGGGATCGAGCAGTACTTC. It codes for CASSETGGIEQYF.

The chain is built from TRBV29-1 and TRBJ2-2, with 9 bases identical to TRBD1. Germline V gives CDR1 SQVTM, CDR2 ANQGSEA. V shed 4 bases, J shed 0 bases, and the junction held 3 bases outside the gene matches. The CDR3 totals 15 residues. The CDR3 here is CSVVQGAANTGELFF. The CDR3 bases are TGCAGCGTTGTACAGGGGGCGGCGAACACCGGGGAGCTGTTTTTT.

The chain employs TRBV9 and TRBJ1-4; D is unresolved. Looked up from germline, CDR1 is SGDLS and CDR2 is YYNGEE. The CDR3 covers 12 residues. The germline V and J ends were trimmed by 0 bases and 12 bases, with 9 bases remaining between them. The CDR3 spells CASSVDNLELFF. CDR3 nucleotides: TGTGCCAGCAGCGTAGATAATTTAGAACTGTTTTTT.

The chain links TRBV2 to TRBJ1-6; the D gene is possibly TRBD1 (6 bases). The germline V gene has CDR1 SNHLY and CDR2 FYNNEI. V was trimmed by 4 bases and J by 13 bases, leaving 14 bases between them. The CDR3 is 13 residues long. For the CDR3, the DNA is TGTGCCAGCAGTGGCGTCAGCGGGGGCCCCCTCCACTTT. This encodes CASSGVSGGPLHF. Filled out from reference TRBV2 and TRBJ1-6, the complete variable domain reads EPEVTQTPSHQVTQMGQEVILRCVPISNHLYFYWYRQILGQKVEFLVSFYNNEISEKSEIFDDQFSVERPDGSNFTLKIRSTKLEDSAMYFCASSGVSGGPLHFGNGTRLTVT.

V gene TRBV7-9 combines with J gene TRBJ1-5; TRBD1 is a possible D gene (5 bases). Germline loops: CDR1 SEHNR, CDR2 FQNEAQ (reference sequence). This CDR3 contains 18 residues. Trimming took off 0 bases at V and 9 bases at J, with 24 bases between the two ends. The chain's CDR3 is CASSLAGGGTKNVGPQHF. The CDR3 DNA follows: TGTGCCAGCAGCTTAGCGGGGGGTGGGACTAAAAACGTCGGGCCCCAGCATTTT.

The CDR3 is CASSLTGTAVTDTQYF. The CDR3 region has the DNA TGTGCCAGCAGCTTAACTGGGACGGCCGTCACAGATACGCAGTATTTT. The V gene is TRBV7-2, the J gene TRBJ2-3; either TRBD1 or TRBD2 may supply D (5 bases each). Trimming pared 2 bases from V and 2 bases from J, leaving 14 bases between. The germline gives CDR1 SGHTA, CDR2 FQGNSA. CDR3 length: 16 amino acids.

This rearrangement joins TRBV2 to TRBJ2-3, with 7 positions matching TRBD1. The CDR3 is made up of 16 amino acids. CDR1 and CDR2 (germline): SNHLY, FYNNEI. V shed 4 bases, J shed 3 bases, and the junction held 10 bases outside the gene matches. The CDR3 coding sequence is TGTGCCAGCAGTGCCCTCGACAGGGCCCTTACAGATACGCAGTATTTT. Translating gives CASSALDRALTDTQYF.

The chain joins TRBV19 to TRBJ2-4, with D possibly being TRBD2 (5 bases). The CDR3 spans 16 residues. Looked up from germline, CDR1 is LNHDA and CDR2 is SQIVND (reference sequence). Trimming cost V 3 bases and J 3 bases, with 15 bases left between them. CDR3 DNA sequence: TGTGCCAGTAGTATCAATCCTCCAGAGGGCAAAAACATTCAGTACTTC. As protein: CASSINPPEGKNIQYF.

CDR3 protein: CASSFLSPGANVLTF. DNA of the CDR3: TGTGCCAGCAGCTTTTTGTCCCCTGGGGCCAACGTCCTGACTTTC. This chain links TRBV5-5 with TRBJ2-6; D is undetermined. Germline lookup yields CDR1 SGHKS and CDR2 YYEKEE (reference sequence). V lost 2 bases, J lost 2 bases, and 8 bases lay in between. The CDR3 extends over 15 amino acids.

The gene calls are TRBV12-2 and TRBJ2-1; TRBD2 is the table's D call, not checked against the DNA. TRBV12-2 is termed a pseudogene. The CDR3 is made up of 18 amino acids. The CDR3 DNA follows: TGTGCAAGTCGCTTAGTTGGACTAGCGGGGGCCGTCGGCAATGAGCAGTTCTTC. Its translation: CASRLVGLAGAVGNEQFF.

The CDR3: CASSQDWAGGAGYGYTF. The CDR3 nucleotides are TGCGCCAGCAGCCAAGATTGGGCCGGGGGCGCGGGCTATGGCTACACCTTC. The J gene is TRBJ1-2, the V gene TRBV4-3; D may be TRBD1 (6 bases). V lost 0 bases to trimming and J lost 4 bases, with 18 bases between them. This CDR3 has 17 residues. Germline V gene lookup returns CDR1 LGHNA and CDR2 YSLEER.

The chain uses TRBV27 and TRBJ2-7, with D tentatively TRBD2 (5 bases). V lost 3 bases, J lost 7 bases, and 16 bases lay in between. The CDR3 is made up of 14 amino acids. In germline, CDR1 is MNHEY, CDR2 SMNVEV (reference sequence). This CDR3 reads CASSFGGRVREQYF. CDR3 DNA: TGTGCCAGCAGTTTTGGCGGGCGTGTTAGGGAGCAGTACTTC.

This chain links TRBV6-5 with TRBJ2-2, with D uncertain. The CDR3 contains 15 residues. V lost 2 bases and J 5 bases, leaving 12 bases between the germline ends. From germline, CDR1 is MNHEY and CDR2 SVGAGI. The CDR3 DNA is TGTGCCAGCAGTTACGGGATCCCCAGGACCGGGGAGCTGTTTTTT. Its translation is CASSYGIPRTGELFF.

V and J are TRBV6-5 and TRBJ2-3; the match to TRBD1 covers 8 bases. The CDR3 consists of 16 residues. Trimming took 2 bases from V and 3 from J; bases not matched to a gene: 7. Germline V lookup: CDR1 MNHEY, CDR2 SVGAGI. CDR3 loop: CASSYTGTGWTDTQYF. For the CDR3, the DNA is TGTGCCAGCAGTTACACCGGGACAGGATGGACAGATACGCAGTATTTT.

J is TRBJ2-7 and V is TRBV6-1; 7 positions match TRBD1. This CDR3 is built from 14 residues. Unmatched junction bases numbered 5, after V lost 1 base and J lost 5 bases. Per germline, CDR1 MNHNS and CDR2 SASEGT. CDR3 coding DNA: TGTGCCAGCAGTGAAGGACAGGGACGCCACGAGCAGTACTTC. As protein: CASSEGQGRHEQYF.

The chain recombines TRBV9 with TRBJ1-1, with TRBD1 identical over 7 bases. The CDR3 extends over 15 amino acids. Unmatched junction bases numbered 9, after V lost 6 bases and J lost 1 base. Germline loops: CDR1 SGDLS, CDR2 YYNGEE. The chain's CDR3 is CASTLTGEPNTEAFF. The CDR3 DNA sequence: TGTGCCAGCACCCTTACAGGGGAGCCGAACACTGAAGCTTTCTTT.

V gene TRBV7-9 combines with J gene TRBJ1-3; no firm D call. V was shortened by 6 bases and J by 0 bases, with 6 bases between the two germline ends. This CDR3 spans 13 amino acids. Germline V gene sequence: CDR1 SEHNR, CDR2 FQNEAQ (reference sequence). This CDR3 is CASSRGSGNTIYF. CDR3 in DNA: TGTGCCAGCAGTCGAGGCTCTGGAAACACCATATATTTT.

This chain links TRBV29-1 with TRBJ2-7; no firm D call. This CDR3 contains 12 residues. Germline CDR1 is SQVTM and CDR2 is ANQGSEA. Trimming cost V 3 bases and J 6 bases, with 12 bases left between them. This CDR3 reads CSVDSPSLEQYF. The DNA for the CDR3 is TGCAGCGTTGACTCTCCAAGCCTCGAGCAGTACTTC.

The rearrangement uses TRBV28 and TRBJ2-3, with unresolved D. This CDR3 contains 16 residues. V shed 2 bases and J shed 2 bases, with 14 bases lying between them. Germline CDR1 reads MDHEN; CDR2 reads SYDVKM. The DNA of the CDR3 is TGTGCCAGCAGTTTACCTCCTGGACGTAACACAGATACGCAGTATTTT. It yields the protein CASSLPPGRNTDTQYF.

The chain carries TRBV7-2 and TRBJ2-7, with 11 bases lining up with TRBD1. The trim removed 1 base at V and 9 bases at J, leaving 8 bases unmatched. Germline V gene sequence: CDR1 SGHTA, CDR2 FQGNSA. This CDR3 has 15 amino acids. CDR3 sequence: CASSLEWTGGGGQYF. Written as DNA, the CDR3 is TGTGCCAGCAGCTTAGAATGGACAGGGGGCGGAGGGCAGTACTTC.

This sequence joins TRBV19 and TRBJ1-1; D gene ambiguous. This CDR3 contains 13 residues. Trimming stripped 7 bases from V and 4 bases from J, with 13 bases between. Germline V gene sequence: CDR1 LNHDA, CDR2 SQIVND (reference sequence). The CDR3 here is CASILGFGTEAFF. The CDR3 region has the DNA TGTGCCAGTATTTTAGGGTTTGGCACTGAAGCTTTCTTT.